A single T cell receptor (beta chain) is shown here with its context. The antigen remains undetermined. The sample comes from a study of beta chain features in type 1 diabetes. Per the germline V gene, CDR1 is SGHDT and CDR2 is YYEEEE. J was trimmed by 5 bases and V by 4 bases; bases with no gene match: 11. CDR3 length: 15 residues. Study observations and caveats: Over-representation of high TCR-expressing cells was a possible consequence of cDNA sequencing.

All of the isolated RNA was reverse transcribed, so expressed TCRB transcripts were sequenced. Measured with immunoSEQ multiplex PCR; TCRdb has only the in-frame clones, and not every one. The table lists some 300,000 clones, roughly 8% of them singletons. This TCR came from a woman aged 18-29 years in good health. Sequenced material: central memory CD4+ T cells from blood. The chain couples TRBV5-6 to TRBJ2-5; 7 nucleotides align to TRBD1. CDR3 coding DNA: TGTGCCAGCAGCCCAGACAGGGTCAGAGGGGAGACCCAGTACTTC. Its protein is CASSPDRVRGETQYF.